Listed below are T cell receptor beta chains from one sample, sequenced in a study of shared clonotypes between healthy human individuals. Sequencing used immunoSEQ multiplex PCR; TCRdb keeps in-frame clones, though not all of them. Among about 1.1 million clones listed, approximately 80% were seen once. The sequenced material came from memory CD4+ T cells from PBMCs. The receptors stem from a young man in good health. Some clones in this sample may be carry-over from other donors' samples. Each CDR3 is given with its conserved first and last residue. A D gene is named only where the DNA matches it firmly.

d_call	v_call	j_call	cdr3_aa
.	TRBV6-9	TRBJ1-4	CASSYPPGGQGGEKLFF
TRBD1	TRBV6-6	TRBJ2-1	CASSLGTGEYNEQFF
.	TRBV28	TRBJ1-1	CASIRTEAFF
TRBD2	TRBV5-1	TRBJ2-5	CASSLGSGRTQYF
.	TRBV7-2	TRBJ2-2	CASSRNRAGELFF
.	TRBV5-1	TRBJ1-1	CASSLSVMNTEAFF
TRBD1	TRBV5-1	TRBJ1-5	CASSHGTGNQPQHF
TRBD2	TRBV5-1	TRBJ2-3	CASSLASLAGGTDTQYF
.	TRBV4-3	TRBJ1-1	CASSQDYQFSAFF
.	TRBV9	TRBJ2-7	CASSVGRNSYEQYF
.	TRBV5-1	TRBJ1-1	CASRAGTTNTEAFF
.	TRBV5-1	TRBJ2-7	CASSLPGQDEQYF
.	TRBV7-8	TRBJ1-3	CASSLGGQRNTIYF
TRBD1	TRBV30	TRBJ2-2	CAWGTGLVELFF
.	TRBV6-1	TRBJ2-2	CASKAASVNTGELFF
.	TRBV10-3	TRBJ2-7	CAISEPVRDGYEQYF
TRBD1	TRBV6-5	TRBJ1-2	CASSYQGFTGGKGYTF
TRBD1	TRBV10-3	TRBJ2-7	CAISEPGQGTPGRYEQYF
TRBD1	TRBV18	TRBJ1-3	CASSPGQSSGNTIYF
.	TRBV7-3	TRBJ2-3	CASSLEGLEADTQYF
.	TRBV28	TRBJ1-5	CASSLRRPGNQPQHF
.	TRBV20-1	TRBJ2-7	CSAPRRYEQYF
.	TRBV28	TRBJ1-4	CAITQGYNEKLFF
.	TRBV7-8	TRBJ1-4	CASSLRGPYEKLFF
.	TRBV30	TRBJ1-3	CAWEARSGNTIYF
TRBD2	TRBV30	TRBJ2-7	CAWDRGRTSGRAGYEQYF
.	TRBV5-1	TRBJ2-2	CASSSLERATNTGELFF
.	TRBV2	TRBJ1-2	CASSDSGYRGYTF
.	TRBV19	TRBJ2-5	CASSIRTQTQETQYF
TRBD2	TRBV28	TRBJ2-5	CASSFGVAGPQETQYF
TRBD1	TRBV7-8	TRBJ1-2	CASTPGQGANYGYTF
TRBD2	TRBV5-1	TRBJ2-3	CASSPSALAGVDTQYF
.	TRBV18	TRBJ2-5	CASSPLTIQETQYF
.	TRBV30	TRBJ1-3	CAWSPDSRNTIYF
TRBD1	TRBV6-5	TRBJ2-5	CASSDRGRETQYF
.	TRBV30	TRBJ2-5	CAWSVYTPETQYF
.	TRBV30	TRBJ1-5	CAWSGIASNQPQHF
.	TRBV5-1	TRBJ2-5	CASSLVVQETQYF
TRBD2	TRBV28	TRBJ2-2	CASSLAGGLTGELFF
.	TRBV7-2	TRBJ1-1	CASSLLGNTEAFF
TRBD2	TRBV6-5	TRBJ2-7	CATHVAGGSSYEQYF